Listed here are 20 T cell receptor beta chains from one sample, sequenced in a study of cytomegalovirus exposure and HLA in healthy donors. PCR primers comprised 60 Vbeta and 13 Jbeta primers. The repertoire was sequenced with immunoSEQ multiplex PCR; TCRdb's copy has only in-frame clones and lacks some. In the table there are about 89,000 clones, roughly 80% of which are singletons. The sample consisted of PBMCs. Receptor source: a man aged 30 to 39 in good health and CMV-seronegative.

This chain links TRBV6-1 with TRBJ1-6; the match to TRBD1 covers 7 bases. CDR3 size: 15 residues. V was pared by 6 bases and J by 7 bases, with 9 bases of the junction left unmatched. Germline V lookup: CDR1 MNHNS, CDR2 SASEGT. CDR3 loop: CASRLDRVWNSPLHF. CDR3 sequence (DNA): TGTGCCAGCAGACTCGACAGGGTATGGAATTCACCCCTCCACTTT.

This chain uses TRBV5-4 with TRBJ2-4; the D gene is possibly TRBD2 (6 bases). The germline V and J ends were trimmed by 4 bases and 2 bases, with 13 bases remaining between them. The germline CDR1 and CDR2 sequences are SGHNT and YYREEE (reference sequence). The CDR3 totals 15 residues. DNA for the CDR3: TGTGCCAGCAGCAACGGAGGAGGGCCCAAAAACATTCAGTACTTC. This codes for CASSNGGGPKNIQYF.

This clone is medium-sized (0.01 to 0.1%) in the sample. The genes are TRBV7-9 and TRBJ1-1; no reliable D call. CDR3 length equals 14 residues. V lost 3 bases to trimming and J lost 8 bases, with 16 bases between them. Germline V gene sequence: CDR1 SEHNR, CDR2 FQNEAQ (reference sequence). The CDR3 sequence is CASSFRETGKEAFF. In nucleotides, the CDR3 is TGTGCCAGCAGCTTTAGGGAAACGGGGAAAGAAGCTTTCTTT.

The rearrangement joins TRBV5-1 to TRBJ2-7; D ambiguous. The V and J ends lost 5 bases and 7 bases respectively, with 13 bases between them. The V gene's germline CDR1 is SGHRS and CDR2 YFSETQ. CDR3 length equals 12 residues. The CDR3 protein is CASSESAVEQYF. The DNA of the CDR3 is TGCGCCAGCAGTGAGTCCGCGGTTGAGCAGTACTTC.

This clone has only a few counts. This chain uses TRBV5-1 with TRBJ2-2; a possible D gene is TRBD1 (5 bases). Germline CDR1 and CDR2: SGHRS and YFSETQ. V was shortened by 0 bases and J by 3 bases, with 6 bases between the two germline ends. The CDR3 length is 14 residues. The CDR3 nucleotides read TGCGCCAGCAGCTTGGACAGGCACACCGGGGAGCTGTTTTTT. The encoded protein is CASSLDRHTGELFF. Using reference TRBV5-1 and TRBJ2-2 for the parts outside the CDR3, the full variable domain is KAGVTQTPRYLIKTRGQQVTLSCSPISGHRSVSWYQQTPGQGLQFLFEYFSETQRNKGNFPGRFSGRQFSNSRSEMNVSTLELGDSALYLCASSLDRHTGELFFGEGSRLTVL.

The chain is built from TRBV2 and TRBJ2-3, with TRBD2 identical over 9 bases. CDR3 length: 16 amino acids. Per the germline V gene, CDR1 is SNHLY and CDR2 is FYNNEI. The V gene end was trimmed by 3 bases and the J gene end by 3 bases; junction bases not matched to a gene: 7. CDR3 sequence (DNA): TGTGCCAGCAGTGATGTTAGCGGGAGTATAACAGATACGCAGTATTTT. This encodes CASSDVSGSITDTQYF. The variable domain in full, completed from reference TRBV2 and TRBJ2-3, reads EPEVTQTPSHQVTQMGQEVILRCVPISNHLYFYWYRQILGQKVEFLVSFYNNEISEKSEIFDDQFSVERPDGSNFTLKIRSTKLEDSAMYFCASSDVSGSITDTQYFGPGTRLTVL.

The V and J genes are TRBV4-1 and TRBJ1-3, with 8 bases aligning to TRBD1. V was clipped by 4 bases and J by 8 bases; unmatched bases: 13. This CDR3 spans 16 amino acids. From germline, CDR1 is MGHRA and CDR2 YSYEKL. CDR3 amino acids: CASSPSGQGRGDTIYF. The CDR3 DNA is TGCGCCAGCAGCCCATCAGGACAGGGTCGAGGGGACACCATATATTTT.

This chain joins TRBV13 and TRBJ2-7; TRBD2 matches at 13 bases. Germline CDR1 PRHDT, CDR2 FYEKMQ (reference sequence). The CDR3 loop spans 17 amino acids. The ends lost 4 bases at V and 0 bases at J; junction bases unmatched: 6. CDR3 in amino acids: CASSSGLAGPSSYEQYF. CDR3 bases: TGTGCCAGCAGCTCGGGACTAGCGGGGCCGAGCTCCTACGAGCAGTACTTC.

This rearrangement joins TRBV10-3 to TRBJ1-2, with 7 bases aligning to TRBD1. V dropped 5 bases and J dropped 9; count of bases not matched to a gene: 6. Germline lookup yields CDR1 ENHRY and CDR2 SYGVKD. The CDR3 length is 12 residues. For the CDR3, the DNA is TGTGCCATCAGTACCACAGGGGATAGCTACACCTTC. Its protein is CAISTTGDSYTF.

This clone occurred once. Sequence at one end of the junction differs from germline and may be a read error. Other DNA variants within this sample encode the same CDR3. V is TRBV30 and J is TRBJ2-7; TRBD2 might be the D (5 bases). The CDR3 consists of 13 residues. Germline-derived CDR1 and CDR2 are GTSNPN and SVGIG (reference sequence). The CDR3 protein is CAWSTGSSYEQYF. CDR3 nucleotides: TGTGCCTGGAGTACTGGGAGCTCCTACGAGCAGTATTTC.

This clone was found once. The chain recombines TRBV7-9 with TRBJ1-1; a possible D gene is TRBD1 (6 bases). This CDR3 has 14 amino acids. The germline CDR1 and CDR2 sequences are SEHNR and FQNEAQ (reference sequence). Trimming cost V 6 bases and J 1 base, with 12 bases left between them. This CDR3 reads CASRPDRTNTEAFF. The DNA for the CDR3 is TGTGCCAGCAGACCCGACAGGACGAACACTGAAGCTTTCTTT.

The count of this clone is one. The same CDR3 is also encoded by other DNA sequences in this sample. The gene calls are TRBV6-1 and TRBJ2-7, with 13 bases fitting TRBD2. V shed 1 base, J shed 3 bases, and the junction held 0 bases outside the gene matches. The germline V gene has CDR1 MNHNS and CDR2 SASEGT. The CDR3 length is 15 residues. The CDR3 sequence: CASSEGTSGSYEQYF. The CDR3 coding sequence is TGTGCCAGCAGTGAAGGGACTAGCGGGAGCTACGAGCAGTACTTC.

This chain links TRBV6-1 with TRBJ2-3; possibly TRBD1 for D (6 bases). Germline V CDR1 and CDR2: MNHNS, SASEGT. The CDR3 length is 14 residues. Between the trimmed V and J ends, which lost 4 bases and 4 bases, there was a span of 12 bases. CDR3 loop: CASSVQGFSDTQYF. CDR3 sequence (DNA): TGTGCCAGCAGTGTCCAGGGGTTCTCAGATACGCAGTATTTT.

In this sample, this clone turned up a few times. The chain uses TRBV7-9 and TRBJ2-5; D is possibly TRBD1 (5 bases). This CDR3 contains 16 residues. Germline CDR1 is SEHNR and CDR2 is FQNEAQ (reference sequence). The ends were cut back, 4 bases at V and 2 bases at J, with 17 bases in the middle. The CDR3 loop reads CASSSRAFGKQETQYF. The DNA of the CDR3 is TGTGCCAGCAGCTCCAGGGCTTTTGGCAAGCAAGAGACCCAGTACTTC.

The chain employs TRBV6-5 and TRBJ1-1; D gene uncertain. Germline CDR1 MNHEY, CDR2 SVGAGI. V was shortened by 0 bases and J by 3 bases, with 14 bases between the two germline ends. The CDR3 length is 16 residues. The DNA of the CDR3 is TGTGCCAGCAGTTACTCGACTTTGATCGGAGACACTGAAGCTTTCTTT. As protein: CASSYSTLIGDTEAFF.

The rearrangement links TRBV6-5 to TRBJ1-1, with a possible D match to TRBD1 (6 bases). The germline V gene encodes CDR1 MNHEY and CDR2 SVGAGI. V lost 2 bases and J lost 3, with 16 bases in between. CDR3 size: 16 residues. CDR3 in DNA: TGTGCCAGCAGTTACCTCCAGGGGAGGGGGGACACTGAAGCTTTCTTT. It translates to CASSYLQGRGDTEAFF.

The rearrangement links TRBV9 to TRBJ2-3, with D uncertain. The V and J ends lost 0 bases and 6 bases respectively, with 11 bases between them. Germline V gives CDR1 SGDLS, CDR2 YYNGEE. The CDR3 runs to 14 residues. In DNA, the CDR3 is TGTGCCAGCAGCGTAGTAAGCGTCACGGATACGCAGTATTTT. The encoded protein is CASSVVSVTDTQYF.

This CDR3 is CASSYYPGTENTEAFF. As DNA, the CDR3 is TGTGCCAGCAGCTACTATCCCGGGACAGAGAACACTGAAGCTTTCTTT. This chain links TRBV5-4 with TRBJ1-1; TRBD1 aligns across 7 bases. The V and J ends lost 3 bases and 1 base, in that order; junction bases with no gene match: 9. Germline CDR1 and CDR2: SGHNT and YYREEE (reference sequence). The CDR3 length is 16 residues.

The V call is TRBV5-1, the J call TRBJ1-2; D gene ambiguous. The V gene's germline CDR1 is SGHRS and CDR2 YFSETQ. Trimming cost V 5 bases and J 8 bases, with 13 bases left between them. The CDR3 consists of 12 residues. The CDR3 protein is CASRDSGRGYTF. The CDR3 nucleotides read TGCGCCAGCAGGGACTCTGGACGAGGCTACACCTTC.

The chain links TRBV11-2 to TRBJ1-3, with no clear D. Germline V gene sequence: CDR1 SGHAT, CDR2 FQNNGV. V was shortened by 4 bases and J by 8 bases, with 15 bases between the two germline ends. The CDR3 extends over 14 amino acids. The CDR3, as DNA: TGTGCCAGCAGCTCAGAAGTTACAGTGGACACCATATATTTT. This translates into CASSSEVTVDTIYF.